This TCR beta chain came from a study of OX40 agonist ivuxolimab in advanced cancers. Whole-study context: Patients were given ivuxolimab, an antibody that agonizes OX40 (CD134). Therapy given before enrollment (anti-PD-1, anti-PD-L1 or anti-CTLA-4) was allowed, and 40% had some. General study points: Nonresponders included some who also had low normalized T-cell clonal expansion. It was not determined which antigens were specifically recognized by the peripheral T cells that had undergone clonal expansion.

Points on this clone: Its antigen is not known.

Sequenced by immunoSEQ multiplex PCR; TCRdb stores in-frame clones only, minus some. The profile covers tens of thousands of clones, with 85% to 90% appearing a single time and 35% to 40% taken by the ten largest. J lost 5 bases, V lost 8 bases, and 3 bases had no gene match. The CDR3 is made up of 12 amino acids. Germline V gene data show CDR1 as WSHSY and CDR2 as SAAADI. The specimen was CD4+ or CD8+ T cells sorted from blood, collected in a trial of the OX40 agonist ivuxolimab. The chain links TRBV10-2 to TRBJ1-5, with 7 bases aligning to TRBD1. The sequence was collected from an adult with an advanced solid tumor such as melanoma, head and neck, liver or kidney cancer. The CDR3 DNA is TGCGCCAGCGGGACAGTCGATCAGCCCCAGCATTTT. Protein product: CASGTVDQPQHF.